This T cell receptor beta chain was identified during a study of B cell selection in AIRE deficiency. In this sample, this clone turned up once. The germline V gene has CDR1 SEHNR and CDR2 FQNEAQ (reference sequence). The CDR3 has 16 residues. V lost 5 bases to trimming and J lost 4 bases, with 18 bases between them. TCRdb keeps only in-frame clones here, not all; method: immunoSEQ multiplex PCR. Of tens of thousands of clones detected, about 90% appear once; the ten largest clones hold 1.4%. Regulatory T cells were sorted as CD4+CD25hiCD127low/negative cells. This receptor was obtained from a human donor in good health. Sequencing was performed on CD4+CD25+ Tregs sorted from PBMCs. This chain links TRBV7-9 with TRBJ2-1; D might be TRBD2 (7 bases). CDR3 sequence reads: CASSPRGGGPYNEQFF. The DNA for the CDR3 is TGTGCCAGCAGCCCCCGGGGAGGGGGGCCGTACAATGAGCAGTTCTTC.